This T cell receptor beta chain emerged from a study of PD-L1 blockade in urothelial cancer. About the research overall: In the mid-2010s, patients got going on atezolizumab, taking 1,200 mg intravenously every 3 weeks. Most patients, twenty-five of 29, were males with bladder-origin cancer.

General observations from the study: Pretreatment clonality of the blood TCR repertoire below the median was predictive of superior survival.

Germline CDR1 and CDR2: SGHDT and YYEEEE. With 0 bases clipped from V and 1 base from J, the junction kept 3 bases outside the gene matches. The CDR3 runs to 16 residues. As to this clone: The target antigen is unknown.

Time point given: peripheral blood 6 weeks after treatment start. TCRdb's copy holds only in-frame clones and misses some; the assay was immunoSEQ multiplex PCR. The table lists more than 95,000 clones, roughly 86% of them singletons. This receptor was identified in a man aged 45-65 years with urothelial cancer. This chain joins TRBV5-6 and TRBJ2-1, with TRBD1 matching over 8 bases. Sequenced material: PBMCs, taken around atezolizumab (anti-PD-L1) treatment. The CDR3 region is CASSLDRGESYNEQFF. CDR3 DNA sequence: TGTGCCAGCAGCTTGGACAGGGGGGAGTCCTACAATGAGCAGTTCTTC.